The T cell receptor (beta chain) described here comes from a study of a mutant IDH1 vaccine in newly diagnosed glioma. Study-level background: Mean patient age was about 40 years; around 60% were male and around 38% female.

Specified time point: week 11, during vaccination. In every dose of vaccine, 300 ug of mutant IDH1 20-mer peptide was given alongside topical imiquimod. On this clone: Its antigen is not identified.

Broader study findings: No link was apparently found between pseudoprogression and changes in top peripheral T cell clonotypes.

Generated by immunoSEQ multiplex PCR, the TCRdb table keeps only in-frame clones and is missing some. The table lists about 67,000 clones, approximately 89% of them singletons. This receptor was taken from a man in his forties or fifties with glioma. Sequencing used PBMCs, obtained from a glioma patient whose treatment included an IDH1 peptide vaccine.

CDR3 in amino acids: CASSYSRSVGAYEQYF. The DNA for the CDR3 is TGTGCCAGCAGTTACTCTCGGTCCGTGGGAGCATACGAGCAGTACTTC. The V call is TRBV6-5, the J call TRBJ2-7; tentative D call: TRBD2 (5 bases). Per germline, CDR1 MNHEY and CDR2 SVGAGI. V lost 0 bases and J 4 bases, leaving 16 bases between the germline ends. The CDR3 totals 16 residues.